This TCR beta chain was recorded in a study of blood T cell repertoires in COVID-19. Study background: Nucleic acid was either cDNA or gDNA, and it came from T cells, B-cell-depleted T cells, or PBMCs.

Measured with immunoSEQ multiplex PCR; TCRdb has only the in-frame clones, and not every one. The sample shows about 230,000 clones, 75% to 90% of them seen only once. Deletions cut 4 bases from V and 0 bases from J, with 11 bases between. This CDR3 region has 14 residues. CDR1 is SQVTM and CDR2 is ANQGSEA in the germline V gene. This chain uses TRBV29-1 with TRBJ2-3; possible D gene TRBD2, 6 bases. Sequencing was done on a sample of peripheral blood. The sequence was obtained from a man aged 35-49 years with acute or convalescent COVID-19. CDR3 nucleotide sequence: TGCAGCGTTGGAATAGCGGTTAGCACAGATACGCAGTATTTT. The encoded protein is CSVGIAVSTDTQYF.